A single sample gave rise to the 28 T cell receptor beta chains below, sequenced in a study of CD8 T cells in ankylosing spondylitis. TCRdb reprocessed the 5' RACE reads with MiXCR, giving one entry per CDR3 protein. The sample lists 200,000 to 250,000 distinct CDR3 sequences, more than 9% seen once, with roughly 2.5% in the top ten. Sequencing was done on a sample of blood, either unsorted or a sorted T cell fraction (not recorded which). These TCRs come from a male donor with ankylosing spondylitis or in good health (not recorded which).

This clonotype was observed at least ten times. This chain connects TRBV20-1 to TRBJ1-1; no definite D call. Germline-derived CDR1 and CDR2 are DFQATT and SNEGSKA (reference sequence). Deletions cut 6 bases from V and 0 bases from J, with 11 bases between. The CDR3 has 13 residues. CDR3 nucleotide sequence: TGCAGTGCGGACCCCAATCTGAACACTGAAGCTTTCTTT. This codes for CSADPNLNTEAFF.

This clonotype was seen repeatedly, ten times or more. J is TRBJ1-3 and V is TRBV20-1, with D uncertain. CDR3 length: 15 amino acids. The V end lost 1 base, the J end lost 2 bases, and 12 bases lay between the germline ends. The germline V gene has CDR1 DFQATT and CDR2 SNEGSKA (reference sequence). Written as DNA, the CDR3 is TGCAGTGCTAGAGCTAAAGTCCACCCTGGAAACACCATATATTTT. Protein: CSARAKVHPGNTIYF.

This clonotype was seen ten or more times. This chain joins TRBV4-1 and TRBJ2-3, with TRBD2 matching 7 bases. The V and J ends lost 3 bases and 7 bases, in that order; junction bases with no gene match: 10. The CDR3 loop spans 15 amino acids. Germline CDR1 MGHRA, CDR2 YSYEKL. The CDR3 loop reads CASSQGSGMGNTQYF. The DNA for the CDR3 is TGCGCCAGCAGCCAGGGGAGCGGGATGGGGAATACGCAGTATTTT.

This clonotype was detected many times. The rearrangement joins TRBV29-1 to TRBJ2-7; D may be TRBD1 or TRBD2 (5 bases each). CDR3 length equals 12 residues. The V end lost 5 bases, the J end lost 2 bases, and 10 bases lay between the germline ends. CDR1 is SQVTM and CDR2 is ANQGSEA in the germline V gene. The CDR3 sequence is CSVHRGPYEQYF. Here the CDR3 DNA reads TGCAGCGTTCACCGGGGACCCTACGAGCAGTACTTC.

This clonotype has a count of ten or more. This rearrangement joins TRBV5-1 to TRBJ2-3; 11 nucleotides line up with TRBD2. V trimming: 4 bases; J trimming: 0 bases; junction bases outside the gene matches: 4. The length of the CDR3 is 16 residues. Germline lookup yields CDR1 SGHRS and CDR2 YFSETQ. The CDR3 DNA reads TGCGCCAGCAGCCACACTAGCGGGAGTAGCACAGATACGCAGTATTTT. Translated: CASSHTSGSSTDTQYF.

This clonotype has ten or more counts. This chain links TRBV12-3 or TRBV12-4 with TRBJ1-2, with no clear D. Trimming left V 7 bases short and J 4 bases short, with 10 bases between. This CDR3 comprises 12 residues. The CDR3 nucleotides read TGTGCCAGCACCGTGGGCCTCTATGGCTACACCTTC. Its translation: CASTVGLYGYTF.

This clonotype appeared many times. The chain recombines TRBV25-1 with TRBJ2-5; D not certain. The CDR3 covers 12 residues. Trimming cost V 5 bases and J 5 bases, with 9 bases left between them. The germline V gene encodes CDR1 MGHDK and CDR2 SYGVNS. CDR3 residues: CASSPPGETQYF. CDR3 DNA: TGTGCCAGCAGTCCTCCGGGTGAGACCCAGTACTTC.

In this sample, this clonotype turned up many times. The chain carries TRBV6-5 and TRBJ1-6, with TRBD1 as a possible D gene (5 bases). V shed 2 bases and J shed 6 bases, with 8 bases lying between them. Germline loops: CDR1 MNHEY, CDR2 SVGAGI. There are 14 residues in the CDR3. The CDR3 spells CASSYERGNSPLHF. The CDR3, as DNA: TGTGCCAGCAGTTACGAGAGGGGTAATTCACCCCTCCACTTT.

This clonotype showed up many times. V gene TRBV19 combines with J gene TRBJ2-5; D not resolved. Trimming stripped 9 bases from V and 1 base from J, with 18 bases between. The CDR3 is made up of 15 amino acids. Per germline, CDR1 LNHDA and CDR2 SQIVND (reference sequence). CDR3 DNA sequence: TGTGCCAGCAGCGTGGGCAGAACTACCCAAGAGACCCAGTACTTC. Its protein is CASSVGRTTQETQYF.

The table lists this clonotype with many counts. The CDR3 region is CASARRSGTQYF. As DNA, the CDR3 is TGTGCCAGCGCTAGGCGTTCCGGTACGCAGTATTTT. The chain links TRBV27 to TRBJ2-3; D is ambiguous. The ends were cut back, 8 bases at V and 8 bases at J, with 14 bases in the middle. This CDR3 has 12 amino acids. Germline values: CDR1 MNHEY, CDR2 SMNVEV (reference sequence).

This clonotype was seen repeatedly, ten times or more. This chain connects TRBV20-1 to TRBJ2-2; weak D call: TRBD1 (5 bases). V gave up 1 base and J gave up 3 bases, with 6 bases separating them. Germline CDR1 DFQATT, CDR2 SNEGSKA (reference sequence). The CDR3 is made up of 13 amino acids. CDR3 sequence reads: CSARGQYTGELFF. CDR3 sequence (DNA): TGCAGTGCTAGAGGACAGTACACCGGGGAGCTGTTTTTT.

In this sample, this clonotype turned up many times. The chain links TRBV29-1 to TRBJ2-3, with D perhaps TRBD1 (5 bases). The V end lost 6 bases, the J end lost 0 bases, and 13 bases lay between the germline ends. Per the germline V gene, CDR1 is SQVTM and CDR2 is ANQGSEA. This CDR3 spans 14 amino acids. The CDR3 protein is CSVGQWASTDTQYF. The CDR3 DNA follows: TGCAGCGTCGGACAATGGGCTAGCACAGATACGCAGTATTTT.

This clonotype has at least ten counts. This chain connects TRBV12-3 or TRBV12-4 to TRBJ2-5; the D gene is possibly TRBD2 (6 bases). Between the trimmed V and J ends, which lost 4 bases and 4 bases, there was a span of 19 bases. The CDR3 sequence is 16 residues long. The CDR3 nucleotides are TGTGCCAGCAGTTGGAGTAGCGGCGTAAAGGGAGAGACCCAGTACTTC. This sequence encodes CASSWSSGVKGETQYF.

This clonotype showed up many times. J is TRBJ2-7 and V is TRBV15, with TRBD2 identical over 9 bases. Trimming at V came to 5 bases and at J to 2 bases, leaving 10 bases not matched to a gene. This CDR3 has 16 amino acids. Germline loops: CDR1 LNHNV, CDR2 YYDKDF (reference sequence). DNA of the CDR3: TGTGCCACCAGCGGATTAGCGGGAGCCGCTCCCTACGAGCAGTACTTC. Translated, it gives CATSGLAGAAPYEQYF. Combining the CDR3 with reference TRBV15 and TRBJ2-7 gives the whole variable domain DAMVIQNPRYQVTQFGKPVTLSCSQTLNHNVMYWYQQKSSQAPKLLFHYYDKDFNNEADTPDNFQSRRPNTSFCFLDIRSPGLGDTAMYLCATSGLAGAAPYEQYFGPGTRLTVT.

This chain connects TRBV5-6 to TRBJ1-2; D not resolved. This CDR3 comprises 16 residues. The germline V gene has CDR1 SGHDT and CDR2 YYEEEE. Trimming took 0 bases from V and 8 from J, leaving 20 bases between them. This chain's CDR3 is CASSLDLTPQEAGYTF. In nucleotides, the CDR3 is TGTGCCAGCAGCTTGGATCTGACACCTCAAGAGGCGGGCTACACCTTC. The whole variable domain, filled in from reference TRBV5-6 and TRBJ1-2, reads DAGVTQSPTHLIKTRGQQVTLRCSPKSGHDTVSWYQQALGQGPQFIFQYYEEEERQRGNFPDRFSGHQFPNYSSELNVNALLLGDSALYLCASSLDLTPQEAGYTFGSGTRLTVV.

Ten or more counts support this clonotype. The chain couples TRBV11-2 to TRBJ2-6; D is undetermined. The CDR3 sequence is 13 residues long. Germline lookup yields CDR1 SGHAT and CDR2 FQNNGV. The V end was cut by 5 bases, the J end by 2 bases, with 4 bases between. The CDR3 is CASSLPGANVLTF. CDR3 DNA sequence: TGTGCCAGCAGCCTCCCTGGGGCCAACGTCCTGACTTTC.

This clonotype was counted ten times or more. The chain links TRBV5-4 to TRBJ2-3; 9 nucleotides agree with TRBD2. Germline CDR1 SGHNT, CDR2 YYREEE (reference sequence). The J segment lost 3 bases and the V segment lost 4 bases, leaving 9 bases of the junction unmatched. The CDR3 has 16 amino acids. CDR3 loop: CASSPVGLASTDTQYF. CDR3 nucleotides: TGTGCCAGCAGCCCCGTCGGACTAGCGTCGACAGATACGCAGTATTTT.

This clonotype was seen repeatedly, ten times or more. V gene TRBV9 combines with J gene TRBJ2-2, with D tentatively TRBD1 (5 bases). Germline V gene data show CDR1 as SGDLS and CDR2 as YYNGEE. This CDR3 comprises 15 residues. The V and J ends lost 0 bases and 6 bases respectively, with 12 bases between them. The DNA for the CDR3 is TGTGCCAGCAGCGTAGAAGGGGCCGCCCCCGGGGAGCTGTTTTTT. As protein: CASSVEGAAPGELFF. The full variable domain, with the rest looked up from reference TRBV9 and TRBJ2-2, is DSGVTQTPKHLITATGQRVTLRCSPRSGDLSVYWYQQSLDQGLQFLIQYYNGEERAKGNILERFSAQQFPDLHSELNLSSLELGDSALYFCASSVEGAAPGELFFGEGSRLTVL.

This clonotype was seen a handful of times. The chain employs TRBV20-1 and TRBJ1-2; D is unclear. Looked up from germline, CDR1 is DFQATT and CDR2 is SNEGSKA (reference sequence). The CDR3 is 11 amino acids. V was clipped by 3 bases and J by 4 bases, with 6 bases between them. CDR3 loop: CSASRGYGYTF. The CDR3 DNA sequence: TGCAGTGCTAGTCGAGGCTATGGCTACACCTTC.

The chain has TRBV20-1 and TRBJ2-1, with unresolved D. The V gene's germline CDR1 is DFQATT and CDR2 SNEGSKA (reference sequence). V lost 6 bases and J lost 5, with 8 bases in between. The CDR3 length is 11 residues. The CDR3 DNA reads TGCAGTGCCACCCTCCACAATGAGCAGTTCTTC. Encoded protein: CSATLHNEQFF.

The sample holds many counts of this clonotype. This sequence joins TRBV12-3 or TRBV12-4 and TRBJ2-1, with 8 bases fitting TRBD1. V gave up 5 bases and J gave up 2 bases; unmatched junction bases: 5. This CDR3 has 15 amino acids. The CDR3 region is CASSDQGAAYNEQFF. Written as DNA, the CDR3 is TGTGCCAGCAGTGACCAGGGGGCCGCCTACAATGAGCAGTTCTTC.

This clonotype was seen repeatedly, ten times or more. The CDR3 bases are TGTGCCAGCAGCCCCGGGACCTTCGGCTACACCTTC. It encodes CASSPGTFGYTF. V is TRBV3-1 and J is TRBJ1-2; tentatively, D is TRBD1 (5 bases). The CDR3 loop spans 12 amino acids. In germline, CDR1 is LGHDT, CDR2 YNNKEL (reference sequence). Trimming left V 4 bases short and J 8 bases short, with 11 bases between. The full variable domain, with the rest looked up from reference TRBV3-1 and TRBJ1-2, is DTAVSQTPKYLVTQMGNDKSIKCEQNLGHDTMYWYKQDSKKFLKIMFSYNNKELIINETVPNRFSPKSPDKAHLNLHINSLELGDSAVYFCASSPGTFGYTFGSGTRLTVV.

In this sample, this clonotype turned up a few times. J is TRBJ1-1 and V is TRBV7-2; D is undetermined. CDR1 is SGHTA, CDR2 FQGNSA, per germline. V was shortened by 8 bases and J by 7 bases, with 11 bases between the two germline ends. This CDR3 contains 11 residues. The CDR3 is CASRQASEAFF. CDR3 bases: TGTGCCAGCCGTCAGGCGAGTGAAGCTTTCTTT.

In its sample, this clonotype was seen many times. The chain combines TRBV20-1 with TRBJ1-5; TRBD1 aligns across 9 bases. Germline loops: CDR1 DFQATT, CDR2 SNEGSKA (reference sequence). V gave up 6 bases and J gave up 1 base; unmatched junction bases: 4. The CDR3 is 14 amino acids. The CDR3 spells CSAPDRGSNQPQHF. Written as DNA, the CDR3 is TGCAGTGCCCCGGACAGGGGAAGCAATCAGCCCCAGCATTTT.

This clonotype was detected many times. The rearrangement joins TRBV4-2 to TRBJ2-7, with D hard to call. CDR1 and CDR2 (germline): LGHNA, YNFKEQ. The CDR3 covers 13 residues. V was pared by 0 bases and J by 3 bases, with 6 bases between. This CDR3 reads CASSQDRRYEQYF. CDR3 nucleotide sequence: TGTGCCAGCAGCCAAGATCGTCGCTACGAGCAGTACTTC.

The J gene is TRBJ2-3, the V gene TRBV9; 8 nucleotides align to TRBD2. The J segment lost 0 bases and the V segment lost 1 base, leaving 10 bases of the junction unmatched. The CDR3 loop spans 18 amino acids. Germline-derived CDR1 and CDR2 are SGDLS and YYNGEE. The CDR3 is CASSVTSGSASSTDTQYF. The DNA for the CDR3 is TGTGCCAGCAGCGTAACCAGCGGGAGTGCCTCTAGCACAGATACGCAGTATTTT. Drawing the rest from reference TRBV9 and TRBJ2-3, the complete variable domain is DSGVTQTPKHLITATGQRVTLRCSPRSGDLSVYWYQQSLDQGLQFLIQYYNGEERAKGNILERFSAQQFPDLHSELNLSSLELGDSALYFCASSVTSGSASSTDTQYFGPGTRLTVL.

This clonotype was recorded many times. The rearrangement links TRBV9 to TRBJ1-1; D gene unclear. Germline V gene sequence: CDR1 SGDLS, CDR2 YYNGEE. The CDR3 extends over 13 amino acids. V lost 0 bases and J lost 5, with 8 bases in between. CDR3 in amino acids: CASSVGMETEAFF. CDR3 DNA: TGTGCCAGCAGCGTAGGGATGGAGACTGAAGCTTTCTTT.

The chain recombines TRBV7-9 with TRBJ1-1; D is ambiguous. V lost 5 bases, J lost 11 bases, and 15 bases lay in between. CDR1 and CDR2 from the germline V gene are SEHNR and FQNEAQ (reference sequence). This CDR3 has 12 residues. As DNA, the CDR3 is TGTGCCAGCAGCCCTCAGCTTAGCGGGGCTTTCTTT. Residues: CASSPQLSGAFF.